The rows below give T cell receptor beta chains drawn from one sample of a study of blood T cells in healthy people across ages. Using its own MiXCR run on the 5' RACE reads, TCRdb lists one record per CDR3 protein. The sample holds fewer than 900,000 distinct CDR3 sequences; around 46% are singletons and the top ten take 20% to 25%. Input material: blood. Receptors were obtained from a woman in her sixties in good health. CDR3s include the opening cysteine and the closing phenylalanine or tryptophan. A D gene is named only where the DNA matches it firmly. Expanded clones get a size class; other rows say once, few or many, or leave the size out.

clone_size j_call d_call v_call cdr3_nt cdr3_aa
- TRBJ1-3 - TRBV28 TGTGCCAGCAACTCTGGAAACACCATATATTTT CASNSGNTIYF
- TRBJ1-2 - TRBV4-1 TGCGCCAGCAGCCAAGGGGGCATGAACTATGGCTACACCTTC CASSQGGMNYGYTF
few TRBJ2-7 - TRBV9 TGTGCCAGCAGCGTAGGTGGGGCTAGCGAGCAGTACTTC CASSVGGASEQYF
- TRBJ2-1 TRBD2 TRBV6-2/TRBV6-3 TGTGCCAGCAGTCCCTTAGCGGGGGACACCTACAATGAGCGGTTCTTC CASSPLAGDTYNERFF
few TRBJ1-1 - TRBV28 TGTGCCAGCAGTCTACCAACCGAGGGCACTGAAGCTTTCTTT CASSLPTEGTEAFF
many TRBJ1-2 - TRBV29-1 TGCAGCGTCGACCAGCCGGACGGTAGCTACACCTTC CSVDQPDGSYTF
- TRBJ2-4 TRBD1 TRBV20-1 TGCAGTGCCATGGGACAGGGGACCGCCAAAAACATTCAGTACTTC CSAMGQGTAKNIQYF
- TRBJ2-3 - TRBV29-1 TGCAGCGTTTTTCGGACAGCCACAGGTACGCAGTATTTT CSVFRTATGTQYF
few TRBJ1-5 - TRBV5-1 TGCGCCAGCAGAATGGGGGGCCAAAGCAATCAGCCCCAGCATTTT CASRMGGQSNQPQHF
- TRBJ1-1 TRBD1 TRBV27 TGTGCCAGCAGAGCGAGACAGGGAACGGACACTGAAGCTTTCTTT CASRARQGTDTEAFF
few TRBJ2-1 TRBD2 TRBV9 TGTGCCAGCAGCGTAGGTAGCGGGAGTATCCATGAGCAGTTCTTC CASSVGSGSIHEQFF
- TRBJ2-1 - TRBV5-1 TGCGCCAGCAGCTTGTGGCTATCTGGGGCGGATGAGCAGTTCTTC CASSLWLSGADEQFF
- TRBJ2-5 - TRBV6-1 TGTGCCAGCAGGGACTCCCGTGGTAGTGAGACCCAGTACTTC CASRDSRGSETQYF
few TRBJ1-1 TRBD1 TRBV25-1 TGTGCCTGCAGTTTGGGACAGGGGGCCACTGAAGCTTTCTTT CACSLGQGATEAFF
once TRBJ2-1 - TRBV14 TGTGCCAGCAGCCACAGGGGCAATGAGCAGTTCTTC CASSHRGNEQFF
- TRBJ2-4 - TRBV18 TGTGCCAGCTCACCAGCCCCATTGGCCAAAAACATTCAGTACTTC CASSPAPLAKNIQYF
few TRBJ2-5 - TRBV20-1 TGCAGTGCTAGAGATCGGAACTTCCAAGAGACCCAGTACTTC CSARDRNFQETQYF